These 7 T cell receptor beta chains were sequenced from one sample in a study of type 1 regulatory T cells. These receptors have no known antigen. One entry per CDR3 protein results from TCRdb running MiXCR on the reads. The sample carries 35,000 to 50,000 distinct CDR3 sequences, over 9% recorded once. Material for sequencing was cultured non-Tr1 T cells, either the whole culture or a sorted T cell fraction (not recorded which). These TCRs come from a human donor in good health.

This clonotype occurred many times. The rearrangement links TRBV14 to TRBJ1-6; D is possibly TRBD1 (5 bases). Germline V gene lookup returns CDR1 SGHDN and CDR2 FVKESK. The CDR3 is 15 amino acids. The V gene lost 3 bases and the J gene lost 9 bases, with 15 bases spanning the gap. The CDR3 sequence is CASSHRQLGGSPLHF. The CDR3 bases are TGTGCCAGCAGCCACCGACAGCTCGGGGGTTCACCCCTCCACTTT.

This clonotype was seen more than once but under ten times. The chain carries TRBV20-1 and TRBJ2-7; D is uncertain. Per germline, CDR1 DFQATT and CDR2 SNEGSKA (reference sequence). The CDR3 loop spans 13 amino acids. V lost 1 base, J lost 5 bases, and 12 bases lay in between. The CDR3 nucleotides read TGCAGTGCTAGAGTGAGTAGCAGCGACGAGCAGTACTTC. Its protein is CSARVSSSDEQYF.

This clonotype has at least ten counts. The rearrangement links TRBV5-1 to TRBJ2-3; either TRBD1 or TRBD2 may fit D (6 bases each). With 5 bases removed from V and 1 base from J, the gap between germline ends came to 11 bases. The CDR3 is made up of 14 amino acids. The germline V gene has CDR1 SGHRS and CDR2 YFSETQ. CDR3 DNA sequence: TGCGCCAGCAGGACAGGAGGGGGCACAGATACGCAGTATTTT. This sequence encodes CASRTGGGTDTQYF.

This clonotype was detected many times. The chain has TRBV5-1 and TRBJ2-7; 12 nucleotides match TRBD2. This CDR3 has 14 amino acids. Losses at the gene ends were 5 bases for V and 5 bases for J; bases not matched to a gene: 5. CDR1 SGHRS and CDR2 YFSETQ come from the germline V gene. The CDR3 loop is CASRLTSGSDEQYF. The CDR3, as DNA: TGCGCCAGCAGATTGACTAGCGGGAGCGACGAGCAGTACTTC. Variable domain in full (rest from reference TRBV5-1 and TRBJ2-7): KAGVTQTPRYLIKTRGQQVTLSCSPISGHRSVSWYQQTPGQGLQFLFEYFSETQRNKGNFPGRFSGRQFSNSRSEMNVSTLELGDSALYLCASRLTSGSDEQYFGPGTRLTVT.

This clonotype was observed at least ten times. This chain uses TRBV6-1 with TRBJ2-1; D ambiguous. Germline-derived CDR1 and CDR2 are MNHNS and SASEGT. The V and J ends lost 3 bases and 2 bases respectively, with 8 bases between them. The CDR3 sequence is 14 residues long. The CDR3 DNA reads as TGTGCCAGCAGTGACTCGCGCGCCTACAATGAGCAGTTCTTC. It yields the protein CASSDSRAYNEQFF.

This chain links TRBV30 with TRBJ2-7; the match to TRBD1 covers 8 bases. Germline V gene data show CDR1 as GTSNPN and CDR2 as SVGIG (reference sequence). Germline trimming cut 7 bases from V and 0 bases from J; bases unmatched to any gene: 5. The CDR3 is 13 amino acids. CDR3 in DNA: TGTGCCTCCGGGACAGGAGGCTCCTACGAGCAGTACTTC. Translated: CASGTGGSYEQYF.

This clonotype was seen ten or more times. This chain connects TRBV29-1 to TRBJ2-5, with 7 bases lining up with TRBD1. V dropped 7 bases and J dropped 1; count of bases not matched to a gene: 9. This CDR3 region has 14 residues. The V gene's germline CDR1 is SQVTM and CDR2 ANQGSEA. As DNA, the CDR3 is TGCAGCGGGGGTCTACAGGGGCCCCAAGAGACCCAGTACTTC. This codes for CSGGLQGPQETQYF.